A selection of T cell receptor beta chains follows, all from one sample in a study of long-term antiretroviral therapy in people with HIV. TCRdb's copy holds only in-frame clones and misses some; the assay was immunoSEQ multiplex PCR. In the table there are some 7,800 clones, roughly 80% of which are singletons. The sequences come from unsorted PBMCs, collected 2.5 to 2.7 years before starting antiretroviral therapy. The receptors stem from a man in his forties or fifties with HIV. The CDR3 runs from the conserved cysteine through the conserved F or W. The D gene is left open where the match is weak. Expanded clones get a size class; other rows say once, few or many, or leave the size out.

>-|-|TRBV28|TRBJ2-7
TGTGCCAGCAGTTTTCCCCCGGATAAGACAGGCTGGAACTCCTACGAGCAGTACTTC
CASSFPPDKTGWNSYEQYF
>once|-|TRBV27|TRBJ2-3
TGTGCCAGCAGTGATCTGGGGGCAGATACGCAGTATTTT
CASSDLGADTQYF
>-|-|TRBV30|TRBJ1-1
TGTGCCTTGCGAAATGGACAGAACACTGAAGCTTTCTTT
CALRNGQNTEAFF
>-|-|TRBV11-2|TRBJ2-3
TGTGCCAGCAGCTTAGATCCCCCAGATACGCAGTATTTT
CASSLDPPDTQYF
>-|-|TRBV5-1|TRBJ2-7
TGCGCCAGCAGCTTGGAGGTCTCCTTACTGAACGAGCAGTACTTC
CASSLEVSLLNEQYF
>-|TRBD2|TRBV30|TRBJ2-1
TGTGCCTGGAGTGTGTCGGGACTAGCCTACAATGAGCAGTTCTTC
CAWSVSGLAYNEQFF
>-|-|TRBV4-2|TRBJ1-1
TGTGCCAGCAGCCAAGACCCTCACTCCTGGGGGAACACTGAAGCTTTCTTT
CASSQDPHSWGNTEAFF
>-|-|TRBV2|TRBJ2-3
TGTGCCAGCAGTGAAGGAGCAACAAGCACAGATACGCAGTATTTT
CASSEGATSTDTQYF
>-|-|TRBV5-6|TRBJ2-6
TGTGCCAGCAGCTCAGGGCCTGGGGCCAACGTCCTGACTTTC
CASSSGPGANVLTF
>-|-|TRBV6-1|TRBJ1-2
TGTGCCAGCAGTGAACGGGGGGCGTCGGGCTACACCTTC
CASSERGASGYTF
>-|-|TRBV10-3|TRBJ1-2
TGTGCCATCAGTGAGTCCCGGGTTCATTACACCTTC
CAISESRVHYTF
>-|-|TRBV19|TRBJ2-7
TGTGCCAGTAGTATAGCGTCACTAGGGGACTACGAGCAGTACTTC
CASSIASLGDYEQYF
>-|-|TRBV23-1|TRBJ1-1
TGCGCCAGCAGTCAACCAGGAAGGACTGAAGCTTTCTTT
CASSQPGRTEAFF
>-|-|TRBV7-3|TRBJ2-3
TGTGCCAGCAGCTTAGAGCCTAGGGGAGGCACGCAGTATTTT
CASSLEPRGGTQYF
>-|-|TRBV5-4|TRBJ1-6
TGTGCCAGCAGCTTGGACAGCTCCTATAATCCACCCCTCCACTTT
CASSLDSSYNPPLHF
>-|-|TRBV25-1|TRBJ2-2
TGTGCCAGCACACAGGGCGGCGGGGAGCTGTTTTTT
CASTQGGGELFF
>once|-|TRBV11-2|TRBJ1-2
TGTGCCAGCAGCTTCCTCGACTCTAACTATGGCTACACCTTC
CASSFLDSNYGYTF
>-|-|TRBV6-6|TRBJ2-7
TGTGCCAGCAGTTACTCAAAGGACAGCTACGAGCAGTACTTC
CASSYSKDSYEQYF
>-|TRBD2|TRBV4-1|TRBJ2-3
TGCGCCAGCAGCCTGAGCGGGGGGGATAGCACAGATACGCAGTATTTT
CASSLSGGDSTDTQYF
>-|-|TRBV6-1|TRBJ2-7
TGTGCCAGCAGTGAAGGGCAGGCGGTTCCCTACGAGCAGTACTTC
CASSEGQAVPYEQYF
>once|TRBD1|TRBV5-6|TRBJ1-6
TGTGCCAGCAGCCCGACAGGGGACAATTCACCCCTCCACTTT
CASSPTGDNSPLHF
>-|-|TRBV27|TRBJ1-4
TGTGCCAGCAGCCCCCAGGGGATAGGTAATGAAAAACTGTTTTTT
CASSPQGIGNEKLFF
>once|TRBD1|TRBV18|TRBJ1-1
TGTGCCAGCTCACTAAACAGGGGCCCAATCGCTGAAGCTTTCTTT
CASSLNRGPIAEAFF
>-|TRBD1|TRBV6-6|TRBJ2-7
TGTGCCAGCTCCTCGGGACAGGGAGGAAACGAGCAGTACTTC
CASSSGQGGNEQYF
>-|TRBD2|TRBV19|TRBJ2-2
TGTGCCCTCTATACGGGGGGGCGAACCGGGGAGCTGTTTTTT
CALYTGGRTGELFF
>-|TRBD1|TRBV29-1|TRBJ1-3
TGCAGCGTTACGGACAGGGCAGGAAACACCATATATTTT
CSVTDRAGNTIYF
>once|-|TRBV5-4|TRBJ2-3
TGTGCCAGCAGCTTGCCTGGGTCCTCAGATACGCAGTATTTT
CASSLPGSSDTQYF
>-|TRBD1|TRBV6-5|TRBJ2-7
TGTGCCAGCAGTTGGCAACAGGGGGCGTCCTACGAGCAGTACTTC
CASSWQQGASYEQYF
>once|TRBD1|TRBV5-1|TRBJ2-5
TGCGCCAGCAGCTTGGAACCGGGACAGGCGCAAGAGACCCAGTACTTC
CASSLEPGQAQETQYF
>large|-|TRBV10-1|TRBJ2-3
TGCGCCAGCAGTGAGGGCGCCTCCCGCACAGATACGCAGTATTTT
CASSEGASRTDTQYF
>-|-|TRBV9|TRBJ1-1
TGTGCCAGCAGCGCGGGACTGAACACTGAAGCTTTCTTT
CASSAGLNTEAFF
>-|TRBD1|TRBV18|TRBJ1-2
TGTGCCAGCTCACTTACCGGGACAGAGATTTTTAACTATGGCTACACCTTC
CASSLTGTEIFNYGYTF
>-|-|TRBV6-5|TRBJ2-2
TGTGCCAGCAGCCGCAAGACAGTGAACACCGGGGAGCTGTTTTTT
CASSRKTVNTGELFF
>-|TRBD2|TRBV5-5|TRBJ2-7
TGTGCCAGCAGCTTGGCCGGGCTAAGCGGACTAGAGGGCTTC
CASSLAGLSGLEGF
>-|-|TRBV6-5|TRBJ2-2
TGTGCCAGCAGTTACCCCCCGGGAGTTGCCGGGGAGCTGTTTTTT
CASSYPPGVAGELFF
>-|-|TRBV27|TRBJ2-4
TGTGCCAGCAGTATGAACCGGGACTCCCAACAGTACTTC
CASSMNRDSQQYF